Listed here are 4 T cell receptor beta chains from one sample, sequenced in a study of Graves' ophthalmopathy and Graves' hyperthyroidism. RNA transcripts served as template for amplifying TCR beta CDR3 sequences. Second-round multiplex PCR came after first-round RT-PCR with HTBI primers. TCRdb itself ran the multiplex PCR reads through MiXCR, one entry per CDR3 protein. This table has 740,000 or so distinct CDR3 sequences, 40% appearing once. Material: peripheral blood. These receptors were collected from an adult man with Graves' ophthalmopathy.

The chain uses TRBV9 and TRBJ1-1; D is undetermined. The CDR3 loop spans 16 amino acids. V lost 4 bases and J lost 4, with 20 bases in between. The V gene's germline CDR1 is SGDLS and CDR2 YYNGEE. This chain's CDR3 is CASSSGGVWVSTEAFF. For the CDR3, the DNA is TGTGCCAGCAGCTCCGGCGGGGTTTGGGTTAGCACTGAAGCTTTCTTT.

This chain joins TRBV25-1 and TRBJ1-2, with D hard to call. Germline V gives CDR1 MGHDK, CDR2 SYGVNS. CDR3 length: 14 residues. With 5 bases removed from V and 7 bases from J, the gap between germline ends came to 17 bases. CDR3 sequence (DNA): TGTGCCAGCAGTTTTTCCGCTTTTCGCTCTGGCTACACCTTC. Translating it yields CASSFSAFRSGYTF.

The chain links TRBV24-1 to TRBJ2-7; 11 nucleotides agree with TRBD2. CDR3 length: 16 amino acids. V lost 5 bases and J lost 2; bases outside the gene matches: 7. From germline, CDR1 is KGHDR and CDR2 SFDVKD. CDR3 sequence (DNA): TGTGCCACCAGTGGACCCGGGACTAGCGGAACCTACGAGCAGTACTTC. Residues: CATSGPGTSGTYEQYF.

A few counts support this clonotype. The chain has TRBV7-3 and TRBJ2-6; D is perhaps TRBD1 (5 bases). The CDR3 is 13 amino acids. Germline V lookup: CDR1 SGHTA, CDR2 FQGTGA. The V gene lost 9 bases and the J gene lost 6 bases, with 12 bases spanning the gap. CDR3 sequence: CASNSRVANVLTF. The CDR3 DNA sequence: TGTGCCAGTAACAGCAGGGTGGCCAACGTCCTGACTTTC.